This T cell receptor beta chain emerged from a study of siplizumab effects on memory and regulatory T cells. Study results and limitations: Only a minor fraction of alloreactive clones mapped to unstimulated subsets. There appeared to be greater diversity in naive T cells than in memory cells, and naive T cells seemed major contributors to the alloresponse. Roughly 80-97% of proliferating CD4+ or CD8+ clones lacked an assignable naive or memory phenotype. Confirmatory evidence of suppressive function in proliferating siplizumab-culture Tregs was not obtained.

Germline values: CDR1 SNHLY, CDR2 FYNNEI. V lost 6 bases to trimming and J lost 5 bases; unmatched junction nucleotides: 10. The CDR3 loop spans 15 amino acids. As regards this clone: Antigen: not known.

Libraries were prepared by immunoSEQ multiplex PCR; TCRdb keeps only in-frame clonotypes and omits some of them. This sample has approximately 94,000 clones, with 75% to 95% found just once. The sample consisted of CD4+ T cells sorted from blood. The chain is built from TRBV2 and TRBJ2-5; 9 bases align to TRBD1. The origin of this receptor is a human donor in good health. CDR3 sequence: CASRPGQGGVETQYF. CDR3 coding DNA: TGTGCCAGCAGACCGGGACAGGGAGGTGTCGAGACCCAGTACTTC.